These T cell receptor beta chains were read from a single sample in a study of blood T cell repertoires in COVID-19. Generated by immunoSEQ multiplex PCR, the TCRdb table keeps only in-frame clones and is missing some. The sample has about 280,000 clones, around 83% seen once. The sequencing input was PBMCs or T cells enriched from blood (not recorded which). The receptors here all came from a man aged 35 to 55 who had been exposed to COVID-19. The CDR3 runs from the conserved cysteine through the conserved F or W. Fields, in order: V gene, CDR3 protein.

V gene: TRBV9
CDR3 protein: CASSRGRWEEETQYF

V gene: TRBV7-9
CDR3 protein: CASSPGLGSSGDTQYF

V gene: TRBV19
CDR3 protein: CASSIWQGSGNTIYF

V gene: TRBV30
CDR3 protein: CAWRTGAGVGEQYF

V gene: TRBV7-9
CDR3 protein: CASSPSGQSKETQYF

V gene: TRBV15
CDR3 protein: CATSRDGGLPYEQYF

V gene: TRBV19
CDR3 protein: CASRMRLAETQYF

V gene: TRBV19
CDR3 protein: CASNRESTMAGYTF

V gene: TRBV12-3/TRBV12-4
CDR3 protein: CASSIGSHNEQFF

V gene: TRBV20-1
CDR3 protein: CSASAGGDEQYF

V gene: TRBV7-9
CDR3 protein: CASSRDPTGVYGYTF

V gene: TRBV2
CDR3 protein: CAGGRGNTGELFF

V gene: TRBV29-1
CDR3 protein: CSVMSVVSYEQYF

V gene: TRBV7-9
CDR3 protein: CASSSQQESYGYTF

V gene: TRBV11-3
CDR3 protein: CASSYLRQETQYF

V gene: TRBV6-5
CDR3 protein: CASSLQGVPIFF

V gene: TRBV7-3
CDR3 protein: CASSLTPGLADDNEQFF

V gene: TRBV4-2
CDR3 protein: CASSQVPTGANGYTF

V gene: TRBV7-9
CDR3 protein: CASSRNQGSSYTQYF

V gene: TRBV14
CDR3 protein: CASSRTVMGEQFF

V gene: TRBV2
CDR3 protein: CASSRTELTDTQYF

V gene: TRBV7-2
CDR3 protein: CASSLGFGTGNQPQHF

V gene: TRBV5-1
CDR3 protein: CASSLLTSGSLSGANVLTF

V gene: TRBV19
CDR3 protein: CASSKGALGNEQFF

V gene: TRBV19
CDR3 protein: CASSIPGGRQLNSPLHF

V gene: TRBV4-1
CDR3 protein: CASSQRTRDTGELFF

V gene: TRBV12-3/TRBV12-4
CDR3 protein: CASSFSGGEQFF

V gene: TRBV19
CDR3 protein: CASTMAGNTEAFF

V gene: TRBV10-1
CDR3 protein: CASSDQGLYTEAFF

V gene: TRBV6-5
CDR3 protein: CASSLAGGTYEQYF

V gene: TRBV27
CDR3 protein: CVRVAPCRPSFFVGNQPQHF